The 6 T cell receptor beta chains given below trace back to one sample, sequenced in a study of vaccination and CD4 T cells after COVID-19. The sample's treatment: roughly 11-day PBMC culture with coronavirus spike peptide pools or control peptides (ViraFEST assay). Sequenced with the Oncomine TCR Beta short-read assay was DNA taken from cultured CD4+ T cells. TCRdb fed the PCR reads into MiXCR, producing one record per CDR3 protein. The data hold about 14,000 distinct CDR3 sequences, with 50% to 55% observed a single time. Which antigens these TCRs recognize remains unknown. Sample: CD4+ T cells from blood, cultured in vitro. Every receptor here comes from a human donor who had recovered from COVID-19.

The CDR3 sequence: CASSPKRGSTDTQYF. CDR3 nucleotides: TGTGCCAGCTCACCGAAGCGGGGTAGCACAGATACGCAGTATTTT. The chain joins TRBV18 to TRBJ2-3; 7 bases fit TRBD2. Germline V gives CDR1 KGHSH, CDR2 LQKENI. This CDR3 comprises 15 residues. With V trimmed by 3 bases and J by 0 bases, 3 bases remained unmatched.

The V gene is TRBV12-3 or TRBV12-4, the J gene TRBJ1-2, with D unclear. The CDR3 loop spans 14 amino acids. V lost 3 bases and J lost 0, with 8 bases in between. CDR3 sequence reads: CASSFGNTNYGYTF. For the CDR3, the DNA is TGTGCCAGCAGTTTTGGTAATACTAACTATGGCTACACCTTC.

This clonotype was observed a few times. The chain has TRBV21-1 and TRBJ2-3; the table's D call of TRBD1 was not tested on the DNA. TRBV21-1 is noted as a pseudogene. This CDR3 has 16 amino acids. This CDR3 reads CASSKCPLRGTDTQYF. CDR3 in DNA: TGTGCCAGCAGCAAATGTCCTCTCCGCGGGACAGATACGCAGTATTTT.

This clonotype came up once. This chain uses TRBV4-2 with TRBJ1-2; D remains unclear. The CDR3 consists of 14 residues. Trimming left V 0 bases short and J 0 bases short, with 5 bases between. Germline-derived CDR1 and CDR2 are LGHNA and YNFKEQ. The CDR3 DNA follows: TGTGCCAGCAGCCAAGATCCGACTAACTATGGCTACACCTTC. Translated: CASSQDPTNYGYTF.

The chain couples TRBV7-2 to TRBJ2-5; 14 positions agree with TRBD2. Per the germline V gene, CDR1 is SGHTA and CDR2 is FQGNSA. With V trimmed by 1 base and J by 7 bases, 14 bases remained unmatched. The CDR3 is made up of 19 amino acids. The CDR3 region has the DNA TGTGCCAGCAGCTTAGGGGCCCCCGGGACTAGCGGGAGAGTGGGGACCCAGTACTTC. This sequence encodes CASSLGAPGTSGRVGTQYF.

The chain employs TRBV7-2 and TRBJ2-7, with 8 nucleotides matching TRBD1. The CDR3 is made up of 13 amino acids. Looked up from germline, CDR1 is SGHTA and CDR2 is FQGNSA. Trimming took 1 base from V and 5 from J; bases not matched to a gene: 1. In nucleotides, the CDR3 is TGTGCCAGCAGCTTAGACAGGGGGGACGAGCAGTACTTC. The encoded protein is CASSLDRGDEQYF.